This T cell receptor beta chain was sequenced in a study of cytomegalovirus exposure and HLA in healthy donors. Study as a whole: Unique TCR beta sequences numbering around 110 million came from 150 million to 200 million T cells in an earlier analysis.

Researchers ran the PCR with 60 Vbeta and 13 Jbeta primers. The protocol was immunoSEQ multiplex PCR, while the TCRdb copy is restricted to in-frame clones and leaves out a portion. Seen here are around 140,000 clones, 77% observed once, and the top ten hold 1.3% to 1.5%. This CDR3 is 14 amino acids long. V lost 1 base to trimming and J lost 6 bases, with 9 bases between them. CDR1 SGHTA and CDR2 FQGNSA come from the germline V gene. In its sample, this clone was seen once. This TCR derives from a woman aged 40 to 50 in good health and CMV-seronegative. The chain joins TRBV7-2 to TRBJ2-2; no clear D gene. The source material was PBMCs. CDR3 protein: CASSLGGSSGELFF. Here the CDR3 DNA reads TGTGCCAGCAGCTTAGGTGGCTCCTCCGGGGAGCTGTTTTTT.